A selection of T cell receptor beta chains follows, all from one sample in a study of T cell repertoires in cytomegalovirus infection. MiXCR, applied by TCRdb to the reads, yields one record per CDR3 protein. Of some 940,000 distinct CDR3 sequences in the sample, roughly 31% were seen once. These receptors have no known antigen. The sample in question was cultured CD8+ T cells from PBMCs, obtained from culture after CMV antigen stimulation. These receptors were collected from a human donor in good health (CMV status not recorded). Some clones in this sample may be carry-over from other donors' samples. The CDR3 runs from the conserved cysteine through the conserved F or W. D genes are given only for firm matches. Clone size is not always given. Where it is, it says once, few, many or a class for expanded clones.

clone_size j_call v_call d_call cdr3_nt cdr3_aa
- TRBJ2-5 TRBV12-3/TRBV12-4 - TGTGCCAGCAGCGGACAGACAATTCAAGAGACCCAGTACTTC CASSGQTIQETQYF
- TRBJ2-2 TRBV6-2/TRBV6-3 TRBD2 TGTGCCAGCAGTTCACATTACGGGACTAGCGGGGGGCTTAACACCGGGGAGCTGTTTTTT CASSSHYGTSGGLNTGELFF
few TRBJ2-1 TRBV4-1 TRBD2 TGCGCCAGCAGCCAAGATGGGGAGGGTGATGAGCAGTTCTTC CASSQDGEGDEQFF
many TRBJ2-1 TRBV27 - TGTGCCAGTAGCCTGCGAGACACATACAATGAGCAGTTCTTC CASSLRDTYNEQFF
few TRBJ2-1 TRBV28 TRBD1 TGTGCCAGCAGGTTGGACAGGGGGCGGGGGAATGAGCAGTTCTTC CASRLDRGRGNEQFF
- TRBJ2-1 TRBV19 - TGTGCCAGTAGATTCAGTGGCAGATTCAATGAGCAGTTCTTC CASRFSGRFNEQFF
few TRBJ1-3 TRBV10-3 - TGTGCCATCAGTGAGGGGGATTCTGGAAACACCATATATTTT CAISEGDSGNTIYF
many TRBJ1-2 TRBV7-2 - TGTGCCAGCAGCTCTTTGTCGGGGCCAGCTAACTATGGCTACACCTTC CASSSLSGPANYGYTF
many TRBJ1-6 TRBV11-1 TRBD1 TGTGCCAGCAGCTCCGGGACAGTCTATAATTCACCCCTCCACTTT CASSSGTVYNSPLHF
few TRBJ2-3 TRBV19 - TGTGCCAGTAGTATCGGGGGGCGAAGAGATACGCAGTATTTT CASSIGGRRDTQYF
- TRBJ2-1 TRBV27 - TGTGCCAGCAGTTTCGGGGGGCACTACAATGAGCAGTTCTTC CASSFGGHYNEQFF
- TRBJ2-1 TRBV14 TRBD1 TGTGCCAGCAGCCATGAACTAAGCCGGGACAGGGGCGAGCAGTTCTTC CASSHELSRDRGEQFF
- TRBJ2-7 TRBV10-3 - TGTGCCATCAGGTTATCCACAGACCACGAGCAGTACTTC CAIRLSTDHEQYF
few TRBJ2-2 TRBV6-2/TRBV6-3 - TGTGCCAGCAGTTACTCTGGGAGGCAGTGGAGGGCCGGGGAGCTGTTTTTT CASSYSGRQWRAGELFF
few TRBJ1-2 TRBV29-1 - TGCAGCGTTGGGCTCCCCCGGGACAACTCTAACTATGGCTACACCTTC CSVGLPRDNSNYGYTF
- TRBJ2-6 TRBV7-6 - TGTGCCAGCAGCTTATATTCTGGGACCAACGTCCTGACTTTC CASSLYSGTNVLTF
- TRBJ2-1 TRBV12-3/TRBV12-4 TRBD1 TGTGCCAGCAGTTTTCCGACAGGGGGAACATACAATGAGCAGTTCTTC CASSFPTGGTYNEQFF
- TRBJ1-1 TRBV19 - TGTGCCAGTACCGCAGGAATGAACACTGAAGCTTTCTTT CASTAGMNTEAFF
few TRBJ1-2 TRBV7-6 - TGTGCCAGCAGCTCCGAGGCCAGACTCCGGGGGTATGGCTACACCTTC CASSSEARLRGYGYTF
- TRBJ2-1 TRBV6-1 - TGTGCCAGCAGTGAAGGGTCAGGTCTTGTTAGGGACAATGAGCAGTTCTTC CASSEGSGLVRDNEQFF
- TRBJ1-1 TRBV5-1 - TGCGCCAGCAGCTTGGACTTCCCGGACACTGAAGCTTTCTTT CASSLDFPDTEAFF
- TRBJ2-1 TRBV6-5 TRBD2 TGTGCCAGCGGGGCTAGCGGGGGGTGGTACAATGAGCAGTTCTTC CASGASGGWYNEQFF
few TRBJ2-5 TRBV2 TRBD2 TGTGCCAGCAGGGGACTAGCGGAGTACCAAGAGACCCAGTACTTC CASRGLAEYQETQYF
- TRBJ2-1 TRBV12-5 - TGTGCTAGTGGTTTGGCCACGACTCGCCAGGTTGAGCAGTTCTTC CASGLATTRQVEQFF
many TRBJ1-5 TRBV12-3/TRBV12-4 - TGTGCCAGCAGTTTGGGGCTTCTTCAGCCCCAGCATTTT CASSLGLLQPQHF
few TRBJ2-7 TRBV27 TRBD1 TGTGCCAGCAGCTTAGGACAGGACAGCTCCTACGAGCAGTACTTC CASSLGQDSSYEQYF
many TRBJ1-2 TRBV7-2 - TGTGCCAGCAGGAGGGCGGCCACCTCTAACTATGGCTACACCTTC CASRRAATSNYGYTF
few TRBJ2-2 TRBV7-9 - TGTGCCAGCAGCTCGTTCGGGACACCTAACACCGGGGAGCTGTTTTTT CASSSFGTPNTGELFF
few TRBJ1-1 TRBV11-3 TRBD1 TGTGCCAGCAGTTCGGGGATGACAGGGATAGACGGGACTGAAGCTTTCTTT CASSSGMTGIDGTEAFF
few TRBJ2-6 TRBV7-9 - TGTGCCAGCAGCGTTCAGGGAGTAGTGACCGGGGCCAACGTCCTGACTTTC CASSVQGVVTGANVLTF
few TRBJ2-3 TRBV27 TRBD2 TGTGCCAGCAGCGGGGGGGAGGGTCTTGAAACAGATACGCAGTATTTT CASSGGEGLETDTQYF
few TRBJ2-1 TRBV6-6 TRBD2 TGTGCCAGCAGTTACGGTTTGGTGACTAGCGGGGGGTACAATGAGCAGTTCTTC CASSYGLVTSGGYNEQFF
- TRBJ1-6 TRBV4-2 TRBD1 TGTGCCAGCAGCTACTACGACAGGGACATTAATTCACCCCTCCACTTT CASSYYDRDINSPLHF
- TRBJ2-2 TRBV15 - TGTGCCACCAGTCCTGGCGACAGTTCCGGGGAGCTGTTTTTT CATSPGDSSGELFF
many TRBJ1-1 TRBV7-9 TRBD1 TGTGCCAGCAGCGCCGGGACAGGGGTTAACACTGAAGCTTTCTTT CASSAGTGVNTEAFF
- TRBJ1-2 TRBV14 TRBD1 TGTGCCAGCAGCCGAACGGGACAGCAAAGTAACTATGGCTACACCTTC CASSRTGQQSNYGYTF
- TRBJ1-4 TRBV27 - - CASSSSTGEKLFF
- TRBJ1-1 TRBV7-6 - TGTGCCATAGCCCCTTCAGGTGGCACTGAAGCTTTCTTT CAIAPSGGTEAFF
few TRBJ2-2 TRBV19 - TGTGCCAGTAGTGAATGGAGACCGACGGTGACCGGGGAGCTGTTTTTT CASSEWRPTVTGELFF
- TRBJ1-4 TRBV19 - TGTGCCAGTAGTAGGCGAAGGTTTACAACTAATGAAAAACTGTTTTTT CASSRRRFTTNEKLFF
few TRBJ1-4 TRBV20-1 - TGCAGTGCACCCGACAGGAGCTCTAATGAAAAACTGTTTTTT CSAPDRSSNEKLFF
once TRBJ2-5 TRBV4-1 - TGCGCCAGCAGCCAACTGATGGGCCAGACCCAGTACTTC CASSQLMGQTQYF
many TRBJ2-2 TRBV19 - TGTGCCAGTAGTATAGAAACAGGCGTGAACACCGGGGAGCTGTTTTTT CASSIETGVNTGELFF
- TRBJ2-1 TRBV27 TRBD1 TGTACCAGCAGGGAGGCCGGGACAGGGGCCGTAGGCGGTGTCAATGAGCAGTTCTTC CTSREAGTGAVGGVNEQFF
- TRBJ1-5 TRBV12-3/TRBV12-4 - TGTGCCAGCACCCCCCGGGGGGTTTATCAGCCCCAGCATTTT CASTPRGVYQPQHF
many TRBJ2-7 TRBV19 TRBD1 TGTGCCAGCAGCGCCGGGACAGATTACGAGCAGTACTTC CASSAGTDYEQYF
few TRBJ2-7 TRBV7-9 - TGTGCCAGCAGCTATTTCATGGGGGCCTCCTACGAGCAGTACTTC CASSYFMGASYEQYF
few TRBJ1-2 TRBV28 TRBD1 TGTGCCAGCAGTTTGGAGGACAGGGAGGGCTATGGCTACACCTTC CASSLEDREGYGYTF
many TRBJ2-5 TRBV12-3/TRBV12-4 - TGTGCCAGCAGCCGGGACGGAGAAGAGACCCAGTACTTC CASSRDGEETQYF
- TRBJ1-4 TRBV4-3 TRBD1 TGCGCCAGCAGCCAAGAAAGTAAGGGGGCTCGTGAAAAACTGTTTTTT CASSQESKGAREKLFF
- TRBJ2-1 TRBV7-2 - TGTGCCAGCAGCTTATGGGGGCCCAGCTCCTACAATGAGCAGTTCTTC CASSLWGPSSYNEQFF
- TRBJ2-3 TRBV11-3 TRBD1 TGTGCCAGCAGCTTAGTCGACAGGGGGGAATCTTTTAGCACAGATACGCAGTATTTT CASSLVDRGESFSTDTQYF